The 17 T cell receptor beta chains presented below share a single source sample, sequenced in a study of T cell responses to AZD1222 COVID-19 vaccine. Clones were sequenced by immunoSEQ multiplex PCR, and TCRdb holds only the in-frame ones, with some missing. The data hold some 160,000 clones, with 85% to 95% observed a single time. The sample in question was peripheral blood, obtained on day 0 of AZD1222 vaccination. These receptors originate from an adult in good health.

V and J are TRBV18 and TRBJ1-5; the D is unclear. Trimming removed 3 bases at V and 7 bases at J, with 10 bases between. CDR3 size: 13 residues. Germline V gives CDR1 KGHSH, CDR2 LQKENI. DNA of the CDR3: TGTGCCAGCTCACCGATTGACAACCAGCCCCAGCATTTT. Protein product: CASSPIDNQPQHF.

This sequence joins TRBV9 and TRBJ1-1, with D unclear. CDR3 length equals 13 residues. Germline values: CDR1 SGDLS, CDR2 YYNGEE. V was clipped by 4 bases and J by 7 bases, with 14 bases between them. This CDR3 is CASSSRVSHEAFF. In DNA, the CDR3 is TGTGCCAGCAGCTCCCGGGTCAGTCATGAAGCTTTCTTT.

The chain carries TRBV12-3 or TRBV12-4 and TRBJ1-2, with D unclear. CDR3 length: 13 residues. V lost 3 bases to trimming and J lost 6 bases, with 11 bases between them. CDR3 nucleotide sequence: TGTGCCAGCAGTTTCATTTTAGGTCATGGCTACACCTTC. Its translation: CASSFILGHGYTF.

V is TRBV7-3 and J is TRBJ2-5, with 8 positions matching TRBD1. Losses at the gene ends were 5 bases for V and 5 bases for J; bases not matched to a gene: 4. The length of the CDR3 is 13 residues. Germline values: CDR1 SGHTA, CDR2 FQGTGA. The DNA for the CDR3 is TGTGCCAGCAGCCTCAGGGGGCCGGAGACCCAGTACTTC. It yields the protein CASSLRGPETQYF.

Only one count was recorded for this clone. The chain combines TRBV18 with TRBJ1-1; D call uncertain. This CDR3 comprises 14 residues. Germline V gives CDR1 KGHSH, CDR2 LQKENI. V was shortened by 3 bases and J by 1 base, with 9 bases between the two germline ends. The DNA of the CDR3 is TGTGCCAGCTCACCGAGACTGGAGAACACTGAAGCTTTCTTT. This gives the protein CASSPRLENTEAFF.

This rearrangement joins TRBV19 to TRBJ1-4; weak D call: TRBD1 (5 bases). Germline loops: CDR1 LNHDA, CDR2 SQIVND (reference sequence). This CDR3 has 14 residues. V lost 6 bases, J lost 8 bases, and 16 bases lay in between. This chain's CDR3 is CASSAHGAVEKLFF. CDR3 nucleotides: TGTGCCAGTAGCGCCCATGGGGCAGTGGAAAAACTGTTTTTT.

V is TRBV2 and J is TRBJ2-2, with a possible D match to TRBD1 (6 bases). Germline CDR1 is SNHLY and CDR2 is FYNNEI. V lost 8 bases to trimming and J lost 5 bases, with 12 bases between them. The CDR3 consists of 13 residues. CDR3 amino acids: CASSGDGTGELFF. In DNA, the CDR3 is TGTGCCAGCTCAGGGGACGGTACCGGGGAGCTGTTTTTT.

This clone occurred once. Distinct nucleotide sequences in the sample also encode this CDR3. CDR3 sequence: CASSLTGDSNQPQHF. The DNA for the CDR3 is TGCGCCAGCAGCCTAACAGGGGATAGCAATCAGCCCCAGCATTTT. This chain uses TRBV5-1 with TRBJ1-5; TRBD1 matches 7 bases. This CDR3 region has 15 residues. Germline V gives CDR1 SGHRS, CDR2 YFSETQ. V lost 4 bases, J lost 0 bases, and 4 bases stayed unmatched.

V is TRBV9 and J is TRBJ2-3, with 9 bases fitting TRBD2. The CDR3 covers 15 residues. Trimming at V came to 4 bases and at J to 4 bases, leaving 7 bases not matched to a gene. CDR1 SGDLS and CDR2 YYNGEE come from the germline V gene. As DNA, the CDR3 is TGTGCCAGCAGCCGGCGGGGGGGCGGATCAGATACGCAGTATTTT. It codes for CASSRRGGGSDTQYF.

The CDR3 here is CASSQVGETQYF. The CDR3 DNA reads TGTGCCAGCAGCCAAGTGGGGGAGACCCAGTACTTC. The genes are TRBV14 and TRBJ2-5; D gene uncertain. Germline V gene data show CDR1 as SGHDN and CDR2 as FVKESK. V dropped 1 base and J dropped 5 bases, with 5 bases sitting between them. There are 12 residues in the CDR3.

V gene TRBV7-2 combines with J gene TRBJ2-3; no firm D call. V was trimmed by 4 bases and J by 0 bases, leaving 11 bases between them. Germline lookup yields CDR1 SGHTA and CDR2 FQGNSA. The CDR3 has 15 residues. CDR3 in DNA: TGTGCCAGCAGCTCCACCCCTAGTAGCACAGATACGCAGTATTTT. Its protein product is CASSSTPSSTDTQYF. The variable domain in full, with the rest retrieved from reference TRBV7-2 and TRBJ2-3, is GAGVSQSPSNKVTEKGKDVELRCDPISGHTALYWYRQSLGQGLEFLIYFQGNSAPDKSGLPSDRFSAERTGGSVSTLTIQRTQQEDSAVYLCASSSTPSSTDTQYFGPGTRLTVL.

The chain has TRBV5-1 and TRBJ2-2; TRBD1 might be the D (6 bases). Germline V gene lookup returns CDR1 SGHRS and CDR2 YFSETQ. Trimming took 4 bases from V and 5 from J, leaving 12 bases between them. The CDR3 contains 14 residues. The CDR3 spells CASSVQGITGELFF. As DNA, the CDR3 is TGCGCCAGCAGCGTGCAGGGGATTACCGGGGAGCTGTTTTTT.

This sequence joins TRBV5-1 and TRBJ1-2; 7 bases match TRBD1. CDR1 SGHRS and CDR2 YFSETQ come from the germline V gene. The ends lost 5 bases at V and 10 bases at J; junction bases unmatched: 14. The CDR3 totals 14 residues. The CDR3: CASREGATAYLYTF. The CDR3 coding sequence is TGCGCCAGCAGGGAGGGGGCGACAGCATACCTCTACACCTTC.

This chain uses TRBV5-4 with TRBJ1-2; 10 bases match TRBD1. The CDR3 runs 15 residues. Germline lookup yields CDR1 SGHNT and CDR2 YYREEE (reference sequence). The V and J ends lost 1 base and 6 bases, in that order; junction bases with no gene match: 6. CDR3 sequence (DNA): TGTGCCAGCAGCTTGCTTTTGGGGACAGGGGATGGCTACACCTTC. Its protein product is CASSLLLGTGDGYTF.

This chain links TRBV7-8 with TRBJ2-3; no clear D gene. CDR1 SGHVS and CDR2 FQNEAQ come from the germline V gene. V lost 5 bases and J lost 6, with 12 bases in between. The CDR3 length is 13 residues. The CDR3 is CASSLNLADTQYF. The CDR3 region has the DNA TGTGCCAGCAGCCTCAATTTGGCCGATACGCAGTATTTT.

V gene TRBV2 combines with J gene TRBJ1-2; D is unresolved. Germline CDR1 SNHLY, CDR2 FYNNEI. Deletions cut 3 bases from V and 3 bases from J, with 8 bases between. The CDR3 extends over 13 amino acids. This CDR3 is CASSDLADYGYTF. For the CDR3, the DNA is TGTGCCAGCAGTGATCTGGCAGACTATGGCTACACCTTC.

CDR3 bases: TGTGCCAGCTCACCACCGAGTCCCGGGACATTTTTGAACACTGAAGCTTTCTTT. The encoded protein is CASSPPSPGTFLNTEAFF. V usage is TRBV18 and J usage is TRBJ1-1; tentatively, D is TRBD1 (6 bases). The CDR3 loop spans 18 amino acids. Trimming took off 0 bases at V and 0 bases at J, with 17 bases between the two ends. The germline V gene has CDR1 KGHSH and CDR2 LQKENI.